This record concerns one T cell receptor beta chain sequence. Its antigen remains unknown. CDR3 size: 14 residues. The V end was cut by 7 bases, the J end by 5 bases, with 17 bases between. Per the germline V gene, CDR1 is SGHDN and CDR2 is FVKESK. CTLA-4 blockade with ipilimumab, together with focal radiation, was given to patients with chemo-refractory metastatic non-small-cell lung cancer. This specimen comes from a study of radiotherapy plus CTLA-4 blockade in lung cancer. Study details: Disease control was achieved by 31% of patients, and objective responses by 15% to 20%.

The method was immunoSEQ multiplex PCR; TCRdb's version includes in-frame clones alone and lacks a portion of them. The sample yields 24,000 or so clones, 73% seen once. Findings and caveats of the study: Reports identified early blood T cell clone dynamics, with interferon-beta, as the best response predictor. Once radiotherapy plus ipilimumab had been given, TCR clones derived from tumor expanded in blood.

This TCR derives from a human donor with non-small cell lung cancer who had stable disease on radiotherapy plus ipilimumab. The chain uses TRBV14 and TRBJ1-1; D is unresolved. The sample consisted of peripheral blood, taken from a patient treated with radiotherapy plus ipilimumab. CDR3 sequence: CASTHRMTGTEAFF. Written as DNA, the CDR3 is TGTGCCAGCACCCACCGAATGACGGGAACTGAAGCTTTCTTT.